Judged by abundance, the clone carrying this T cell receptor (beta chain) is medium-sized. As yet, its antigen is unknown. This may arise from a read error, as a much more abundant clone is one base away. The sample is drawn from a study of breast tumors, draining lymph nodes, adjacent tissues. TCRdb analysed the multiplex PCR reads with MiXCR anew, one entry per CDR3 protein. The sample contains some 21,000 distinct CDR3 sequences, 50% of which appear only once. Study outcomes and limitations: Tumor repertoires ranked between lymph nodes and nontumor tissue in diversity, with V and J gene preferences. Data only fit, rather than demonstrated, lymph node origin of most tumor T cells. Most tumor T cells seemingly derive from lymph node, then expand in tumor. Compared with basal-like, luminal-like tumors shared significantly more repertoire with nontumor tissue.

CDR1 and CDR2 from the germline V gene are DFQATT and SNEGSKA (reference sequence). CDR3 length: 14 residues. The material sequenced was breast tumor tissue. The V gene is TRBV20-1, the J gene TRBJ2-1; 9 positions match TRBD2. The sequence derives from a female donor with breast cancer. Some clones in this sample may be carry-over from other donors' samples. The CDR3 region has the DNA TGCAGTGCTAGGACTAGCGGAGACTACACTGAGCAGTTCTTC. Translated, it gives CSARTSGDYTEQFF.